The source of this T cell receptor beta chain is a study of cytomegalovirus exposure and HLA in healthy donors (dated by TCRdb to 2016 to 2017). Some background on the complete study: An earlier analysis of some 500 of the donors reported 250 to 350 Gb of sequence data and around 120 million unique TCR beta sequences from 150 million to 200 million T cells. Roughly 300 gigabases of sequencing data and around 80 million unique TCR sequences made up an early release that covered approximately 650 HLA-typed donors. Of the 398 genotyped donors, 80% to 90% were placed in the genetic ancestry cluster associated with self-reported Caucasian donors. The study was designed to test whether signatures of past pathogen exposure could be identified by cataloging public T cell receptors. Using immunosequencing, the study profiled T cell repertoires from 500 to 800 subjects and related those repertoires to cytomegalovirus serostatus. Along with the roughly 710-subject first cohort, a separate validation cohort of more than 90 different subjects was used. High-throughput TCR immunosequencing, statistical association of individual TCRs with disease status, and machine learning were combined to predict cytomegalovirus infection status. A later analysis re-analyzed previously published TCR beta repertoires from approximately 670 donors and added high-resolution HLA genotyping to study TCR occurrence patterns. In the later analysis, no new phenotypic data were used to find candidate immune exposures; instead, reliance was placed on TCR beta sequences and their occurrence across donors. In an earlier analysis of roughly 600 of the donors, high-throughput TCR beta sequencing was used to judge whether each TCR beta V gene segment behaved as functional or pseudogenic. Donor age, sex, ethnicity and CMV serostatus were collected together with the repertoire data. A later genetic analysis used genome-wide SNP genotypes for about 65% of the 666 donors, treating that subset as a discovery cohort. Every repertoire in the discovery cohort had been generated on one and the same sequencing platform. Both class I and class II loci were covered by HLA typing, at four-digit resolution. Typing coverage varied by locus: roughly 629-640 donors for A, B, C, DRB1 and DQB1; around 560 for DQA1; over 600 for DPA1; around 450 for DPB1. Roughly 5 DR-DQ haplotypes were handled as single units for association and clustering because linkage in the cohort was strong. Across approximately 400 genotyped donors of the cohort, an average of approximately 220,000 unique TCR beta nucleotide sequences per donor were sequenced, and around 20% of those sequences were non-productive. The paper as a whole reports these results and caveats: In a later analysis, most CMV-associated TCR beta chains were found to appear HLA-restricted, with HLA associations seemingly driven largely by CMV exposure. A total of roughly 160 TCR beta chains were listed by the study as associated with cytomegalovirus. In vitro tests confirmed that a few of the cytomegalovirus-associated TCR beta chains recognize cytomegalovirus antigens. A later genetic analysis associated a missense DCLRE1C variant with V-gene and J-gene trimming of TCR beta chains, and an independent cohort replicated the association. A later analysis associated about 17,000 TCR beta sequences with specific HLA alleles at a false discovery rate of 0.05. In an earlier analysis of approximately 590 of the donors, most TCR beta V segments appeared in productive rearrangements about 90% or about 30% of the time, broadly matching IMGT annotations. A further reported finding was that TCR beta sequences accurately predicted the HLA-A and HLA-B alleles for most subjects in the first cohort. Because counts were too low, roughly 16 rarely observed V segments, including chromosome 9 orphons, were left out of the earlier analysis of approximately 500 of the donors. It was suggested by the authors that the approach could potentially be generalized to other disease states and immunological phenotypes. Because HLA typing was unavailable for some donors at each locus, only the typed subset was used in association tests. In a later analysis, HLA-associated TCR beta chains were found to be more clonally expanded and to have lower generation probabilities than equally common non-associated chains. Cytomegalovirus status was reported to be diagnosed by the classifier with high specificity and sensitivity in both the original and validation cohorts. When HLA alleles, especially DR and DQ, strongly co-occurred, attributing TCR associations to individual alleles was difficult. According to a later genetic analysis, donors in an Asian-associated ancestry cluster had fewer N-insertions in productive TCRs than the approximately 700-donor mean. Roughly uniform sequencing depth across donors was assumed in presence/absence analyses, although this assumption may not hold. A later analysis reported that several top co-occurrence clusters appeared linked to parvovirus B19, influenza, CMV and Epstein-Barr virus. Most TCR sequences were observed very rarely across donors, whereas some public TCRs were present in many individuals. For the cohort, immune exposure information was limited to CMV serostatus. In this cohort, only TCR beta chains were sequenced, and detectable features were limited by the absence of alpha or paired-chain data. A cluster of highly shared sequence variants was judged likely to represent a technical artifact of the sequencing pipeline. In a later analysis, the rate of TCR association differed among HLA loci, with DRB1 alleles having the most associated TCRs and HLA-C alleles having the fewest. Linkage disequilibrium might explain the correlated functional status among segregating V segments, but an unknown experimental factor could not be excluded.

In total, approximately 700 healthy bone marrow donors made up the cohort. Cohort members were all nominally healthy when sampled, although unrecorded immune exposures were likely present. The donor was CMV seronegative and was included in the group of approximately 350 seronegative cohort members. A peripheral blood sample was provided by each donor, and peripheral blood mononuclear cells were used for TCR beta sequencing. The Qiagen DNeasy Blood Extraction Kit was used to extract genomic DNA from the blood cell samples. This clone was seen more than once but under ten times. The antigen it recognizes is unknown. Per-nucleotide qualities are absent, and no much larger clonotype sits a single base away. Preparation of the library involved the immunoSEQ multiplex PCR assay. For the multiplex PCR, a mixture combining 60 forward primers for TCR Vbeta segments and 13 reverse primers for TCR Jbeta segments was used. The CDR3 region of rearranged TCR beta genes was amplified from genomic DNA by a multiplex PCR assay. Amplified TCR beta libraries were sequenced as 87-base-pair reads on the Illumina HiSeq System. The study's processing was this. A later analysis counted approximately 74 million unique TCR beta chains across the 550 to 750 repertoires, and about 10 million of these chains were shared by at least two donors. A nearest-neighbor algorithm error-corrected the raw reads and collapsed the reads into unique sequences, merging closely related sequences to remove PCR and sequencing errors. Alignment of CDR3 sequences to IMGT reference sequences was used to assign V, D and J gene segments. For a sequence to be retained, a match of at least six nucleotides was required to both a V gene segment and a J gene segment. Rearrangements were called productive when the CDR3 lacked stop codons and stayed in frame with V and J; all others were non-productive. CDR3 was defined by IMGT convention, running from the second conserved V-encoded cysteine to the conserved J-encoded phenylalanine. The earlier analysis of 587 of the donors excluded sequences that lacked an unambiguous match to a single V gene segment. An earlier analysis of 450 to 650 of the donors called V segments functional above 56.7% productive rearrangements and segregating when the between-donor standard deviation exceeded 5%. A statistical classification framework was built to diagnose cytomegalovirus status from the catalog of TCR beta chain sequences. In a later analysis, V and J genes were assigned by comparing TCR nucleotide sequences against IMGT/GENE-DB human TR gene sequences. Using the TCRdist pipeline, a later analysis assigned CDR3 sequences along with most-parsimonious VDJ recombination scenarios. In a later analysis, every TCR beta chain was defined by the combination of its CDR3 amino acid sequence and its V-gene family, and reads without a unique V-gene family were dropped. As a way to deal with suspected cross-contamination and a sequencing artifact, a later analysis dropped approximately 570 nucleotide sequences that were highly shared and had low generation probability. A later analysis calculated a clonal expansion index for each public chain from normalized within-repertoire ranks of inferred template counts. Generation probabilities in a later analysis came from a VDJ recombination model fitted to out-of-frame rearrangements, and those results were checked against IGoR. In a later analysis, hypergeometric tests were used to score TCR-TCR, TCR-HLA and TCR-CMV co-occurrence, with a repertoire-size bias correction applied to TCR pairs. To estimate false discovery rates, a later analysis permuted the HLA or CMV assignments 20 times. In a later analysis, co-occurring TCRs were grouped using DBSCAN, with TCRdist sequence similarity added in when clustering inside HLA-allele-positive subsets. Co-occurrence clustering excluded repertoires with fewer than 30,000 or more than 120,000 public chains, plus five with anomalous nucleotide sharing. In TCRdb, the immuneACCESS table is reduced to in-frame sequences with V and J assigned. These tables do not hold every clone; where another copy was compared, an unresolved V gene accounts for under half, and the others remain unexplained. The V and J calls and clone size were taken over from that table, and D and trimming were inferred from the DNA. The sample includes around 62,000 clones, with 80% to 90% observed a single time. The ten most abundant clones make up roughly 2.9% of the sample.

The receptor's source is a woman in her twenties or thirties in good health and CMV-seronegative. Input material: PBMCs.

The DNA is TGTGCCAGCAAATTCCGGGACACCTATGGCTACACCTTC. This sequence encodes CASKFRDTYGYTF. The chain is assembled from TRBV10-3 and TRBJ1-2, and TRBD1 may be the D gene, going by 6 matching bases. The CDR3 spans 13 residues, from the cysteine through the phenylalanine. CDR3 DNA is the only sequence kept; it has 39 bases, read in frame from the first base. The V and J ends are trimmed by 10 bases and 4 bases, leaving 16 bases between them. The CDR1 and CDR2 encoded by the germline V gene are ENHRY and SYGVKD.